The 21 T cell receptor beta chains given below trace back to one sample, sequenced in a study of T-cell reconstitution after alpha-beta-depleted transplantation in children. Preparation of the TCRbeta library used unique molecular identifiers. TCRdb called the PCR reads again in MiXCR, with one record for every CDR3 protein. The table has approximately 400,000 distinct CDR3 sequences, 9.5% to 13% seen once. The material sequenced was PBMCs from the stem cell graft donor, taken from the stem cell graft. These receptors were collected from a human donor who donated a stem cell graft to a child with acute myeloid leukemia.

This clonotype was detected a few times. In DNA, the CDR3 is TGTGCCAGCAGCTTGGCCGGACGGCTAGGAGATACGCAGTATTTT. It translates to CASSLAGRLGDTQYF. This chain joins TRBV5-5 and TRBJ2-3, with D unresolved. V dropped 0 bases and J dropped 5 bases, with 13 bases sitting between them. The CDR3 loop spans 15 amino acids. In germline, CDR1 is SGHKS, CDR2 YYEKEE (reference sequence).

The rearrangement links TRBV2 to TRBJ1-1; D is unclear. Germline V CDR1 and CDR2: SNHLY, FYNNEI. The CDR3 length is 12 residues. V was trimmed by 3 bases and J by 10 bases, leaving 12 bases between them. CDR3 sequence: CASSDSGMRAFF. The CDR3 DNA follows: TGTGCCAGCAGTGATTCGGGCATGAGAGCTTTCTTT.

This sequence joins TRBV2 and TRBJ2-3, with TRBD2 matching over 9 bases. The CDR3 is 15 residues long. Germline V gene lookup returns CDR1 SNHLY and CDR2 FYNNEI. Trimming removed 5 bases from V and 2 bases from J; junction bases left unmatched: 5. CDR3 protein: CASSRTSATTDTQYF. The CDR3, as DNA: TGTGCCAGCAGTAGGACTAGCGCCACCACAGATACGCAGTATTTT.

This clonotype was found many times. This chain links TRBV12-3 or TRBV12-4 with TRBJ2-4, with D maybe TRBD2 (6 bases). Trimming removed 4 bases from V and 5 bases from J, with 15 bases in between. The CDR3 extends over 15 amino acids. This CDR3 is CASSSPYSGENIQYF. The CDR3 DNA is TGTGCCAGCAGTTCCCCCTATTCGGGGGAAAACATTCAGTACTTC.

This clonotype was picked up many times. The CDR3 sequence: CASSQDPGLLDTQYF. The CDR3 bases are TGTGCCAGCAGCCAAGACCCGGGACTATTAGATACGCAGTATTTT. The V gene is TRBV4-2, the J gene TRBJ2-3; 7 nucleotides agree with TRBD2. The CDR3 extends over 15 amino acids. J was trimmed by 5 bases and V by 0 bases; bases with no gene match: 5. Looked up from germline, CDR1 is LGHNA and CDR2 is YNFKEQ.

A few counts support this clonotype. The rearrangement links TRBV11-1 to TRBJ2-1; weak D call: TRBD2 (5 bases). Germline V gene data show CDR1 as SGHAT and CDR2 as FQDESV (reference sequence). This CDR3 contains 13 residues. V lost 5 bases and J lost 6, with 11 bases in between. CDR3: CASSQRRGNEQFF. For the CDR3, the DNA is TGTGCCAGCAGCCAACGACGGGGCAATGAGCAGTTCTTC. Filled out from reference TRBV11-1 and TRBJ2-1, the complete variable domain reads EAEVAQSPRYKITEKSQAVAFWCDPISGHATLYWYRQILGQGPELLVQFQDESVVDDSQLPKDRFSAERLKGVDSTLKIQPAELGDSAMYLCASSQRRGNEQFFGPGTRLTVL.

This clonotype was counted between two and nine times. The DNA for the CDR3 is TGCAGTGCTAGCGGGACCAACGAGGGTCAGCCCCAGCATTTT. The encoded protein is CSASGTNEGQPQHF. The V and J genes are TRBV20-1 and TRBJ1-5; weak D call: TRBD1 (5 bases). This CDR3 is built from 14 residues. Trimming left V 3 bases short and J 6 bases short, with 15 bases between. The V gene's germline CDR1 is DFQATT and CDR2 SNEGSKA (reference sequence).

V gene TRBV5-1 combines with J gene TRBJ2-7, with D tentatively TRBD1 (6 bases). This CDR3 region has 15 residues. Germline CDR1 is SGHRS and CDR2 is YFSETQ. V lost 5 bases, J lost 7 bases, and 22 bases lay in between. CDR3 DNA: TGCGCCAGCAGATTCAACCGGGACACCATCTTGGAGCAGTACTTC. It codes for CASRFNRDTILEQYF.

The rearrangement links TRBV7-6 to TRBJ2-5, with D uncertain. This CDR3 region has 17 residues. V was clipped by 4 bases and J by 0 bases, with 18 bases between them. The germline V gene has CDR1 SGHVS and CDR2 FNYEAQ. The CDR3 DNA sequence: TGTGCCAGCAGCTCTTACTTCCGTCCAGGCAACCAAGAGACCCAGTACTTC. It encodes CASSSYFRPGNQETQYF.

The chain has TRBV20-1 and TRBJ2-5; TRBD1 matches at 7 bases. Trimming cost V 3 bases and J 4 bases; bases outside gene matches: 8. This CDR3 contains 14 residues. The V gene's germline CDR1 is DFQATT and CDR2 SNEGSKA (reference sequence). The CDR3 reads CSASRVRGIETQYF. DNA of the CDR3: TGCAGTGCTAGTCGTGTCAGGGGGATAGAGACCCAGTACTTC.

The V gene is TRBV20-1, the J gene TRBJ2-1; TRBD2 agrees at 8 bases. The CDR3 loop spans 15 amino acids. Per germline, CDR1 DFQATT and CDR2 SNEGSKA (reference sequence). With V trimmed by 1 base and J by 0 bases, 2 bases remained unmatched. CDR3 sequence (DNA): TGCAGTGCTAGAGGACTAGCGAGCTCCTACAATGAGCAGTTCTTC. Amino acids: CSARGLASSYNEQFF.

This clonotype has ten or more counts. The rearrangement uses TRBV5-1 and TRBJ2-1; 7 bases line up with TRBD2. The CDR3 spans 15 residues. The V segment lost 0 bases and the J segment 4 bases; nucleotides outside the gene matches: 4. CDR1 SGHRS and CDR2 YFSETQ come from the germline V gene. The CDR3 region is CASSLVPSGYNEQFF. CDR3 sequence (DNA): TGCGCCAGCAGCTTGGTCCCTAGCGGATACAATGAGCAGTTCTTC.

The rearrangement joins TRBV4-3 to TRBJ2-1, with TRBD2 matching over 10 bases. This CDR3 is built from 13 residues. Trimming removed 3 bases from V and 10 bases from J; junction bases left unmatched: 3. The V gene's germline CDR1 is LGHNA and CDR2 YSLEER. CDR3 residues: CASSQGLASEQFF. CDR3 DNA: TGCGCCAGCAGCCAGGGACTAGCGAGCGAGCAGTTCTTC.

The chain recombines TRBV11-2 with TRBJ2-5, with D possibly being TRBD1 or TRBD2 (5 bases each). This CDR3 contains 16 residues. Trimming cost V 0 bases and J 5 bases, with 16 bases left between them. Per germline, CDR1 SGHAT and CDR2 FQNNGV. The CDR3 DNA sequence: TGTGCCAGCAGCTTAGATCAGAGGGACCAAGATGAGACCCAGTACTTC. It is translated as CASSLDQRDQDETQYF. The full variable domain, its missing parts supplied by reference TRBV11-2 and TRBJ2-5, is EAGVAQSPRYKIIEKRQSVAFWCNPISGHATLYWYQQILGQGPKLLIQFQNNGVVDDSQLPKDRFSAERLKGVDSTLKIQPAKLEDSAVYLCASSLDQRDQDETQYFGPGTRLLVL.

The J gene is TRBJ1-4, the V gene TRBV15; D unresolved. The CDR3 runs 17 residues. V was cut by 1 base and J by 0 bases, with 12 bases left in between. Germline assignment: CDR1 LNHNV and CDR2 YYDKDF (reference sequence). Here the CDR3 DNA reads TGTGCCACCAGCAGAGGGGTCGGGGATCCAACTAATGAAAAACTGTTTTTT. This translates into CATSRGVGDPTNEKLFF. The full variable domain, in which reference TRBV15 and TRBJ1-4 provide the parts outside the CDR3, is DAMVIQNPRYQVTQFGKPVTLSCSQTLNHNVMYWYQQKSSQAPKLLFHYYDKDFNNEADTPDNFQSRRPNTSFCFLDIRSPGLGDTAMYLCATSRGVGDPTNEKLFFGSGTQLSVL.

The chain has TRBV20-1 and TRBJ2-3; D perhaps matches TRBD2 (6 bases). Per germline, CDR1 DFQATT and CDR2 SNEGSKA (reference sequence). This CDR3 is 15 amino acids long. Trimming took off 1 base at V and 3 bases at J, with 14 bases between the two ends. As DNA, the CDR3 is TGCAGTGCTAGAGTAGGAGGCGGGGCGACAGATACGCAGTATTTT. Its protein is CSARVGGGATDTQYF.

This clonotype was found a few times. The chain couples TRBV6-5 to TRBJ2-7; the D gene is possibly TRBD1 (5 bases). The ends were cut back, 2 bases at V and 6 bases at J, with 14 bases in the middle. The CDR3 has 14 residues. Germline V lookup: CDR1 MNHEY, CDR2 SVGAGI. The CDR3 region is CASSYAAGKSEQYF. The CDR3, as DNA: TGTGCCAGCAGTTACGCGGCAGGGAAGTCCGAGCAGTACTTC.

This clonotype came up many times. The chain joins TRBV20-1 to TRBJ1-5; tentative D call: TRBD1 (6 bases). The V end lost 6 bases, the J end lost 1 base, and 13 bases lay between the germline ends. The V gene's germline CDR1 is DFQATT and CDR2 SNEGSKA (reference sequence). This CDR3 spans 14 amino acids. The CDR3 DNA reads TGCAGTGCCATGCCAAGGGGGAGCAATCAGCCCCAGCATTTT. Translated, it gives CSAMPRGSNQPQHF.

This clonotype was seen only once. The chain links TRBV6-4 to TRBJ1-6; tentative D call: TRBD1 (5 bases). Trimming removed 6 bases from V and 7 bases from J, with 13 bases in between. Germline CDR1 is MRHNA and CDR2 is SNTAGT. This CDR3 has 14 amino acids. The CDR3 DNA reads as TGTGCCAGCAGCGCGGGACTCGCGAATTCACCCCTCCACTTT. This gives the protein CASSAGLANSPLHF.

This clonotype occurred a few times. CDR3 loop: CASADRVRDVQYF. The CDR3 DNA follows: TGTGCCTCCGCGGACCGGGTCAGGGACGTTCAGTACTTC. The chain is built from TRBV25-1 and TRBJ2-4, with D perhaps TRBD1 or TRBD2 (5 bases each). The ends were cut back, 11 bases at V and 11 bases at J, with 22 bases in the middle. The CDR3 runs 13 residues. Germline assignment: CDR1 MGHDK and CDR2 SYGVNS.

The V and J genes are TRBV29-1 and TRBJ2-1; 8 nucleotides line up with TRBD2. Germline CDR1 is SQVTM and CDR2 is ANQGSEA. Trimming cost V 2 bases and J 7 bases; bases outside gene matches: 7. The CDR3 consists of 14 residues. The CDR3 sequence: CSVESSGSGNEQFF. CDR3 coding DNA: TGCAGCGTTGAATCCAGCGGGAGTGGGAATGAGCAGTTCTTC.